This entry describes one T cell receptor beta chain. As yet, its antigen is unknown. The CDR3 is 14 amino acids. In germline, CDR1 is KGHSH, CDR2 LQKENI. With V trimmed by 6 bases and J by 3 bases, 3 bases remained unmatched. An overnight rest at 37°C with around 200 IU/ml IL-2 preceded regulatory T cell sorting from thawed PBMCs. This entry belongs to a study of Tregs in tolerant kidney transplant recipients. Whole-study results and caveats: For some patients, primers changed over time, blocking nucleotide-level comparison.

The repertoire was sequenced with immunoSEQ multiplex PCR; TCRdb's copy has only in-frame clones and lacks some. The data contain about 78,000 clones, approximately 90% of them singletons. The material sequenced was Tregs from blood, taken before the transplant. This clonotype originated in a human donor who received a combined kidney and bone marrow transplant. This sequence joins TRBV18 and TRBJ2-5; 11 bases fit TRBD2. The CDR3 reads CASSQGLAEETQYF. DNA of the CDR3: TGTGCCAGCTCTCAGGGACTAGCGGAAGAGACCCAGTACTTC.